This TCR beta chain emerged from a study of control samples from healthy donors and cancer patients. The protocol was immunoSEQ multiplex PCR, while the TCRdb copy is restricted to in-frame clones and leaves out a portion. This table has nearly 55,000 clones, nearly 96% appearing once. CDR1 is SEHNR and CDR2 is FQNEAQ in the germline V gene (reference sequence). V was clipped by 2 bases and J by 5 bases, with 12 bases between them. The CDR3 spans 14 residues. V is TRBV7-9 and J is TRBJ2-5; either TRBD1 or TRBD2 may supply D (7 bases each). The sequence came from a woman aged 30 to 39 in good health. Sequencing used blood. This CDR3 is CASSLRQGGETQYF. CDR3 coding DNA: TGTGCCAGCAGCTTAAGGCAGGGGGGGGAGACCCAGTACTTC.